This record covers a single T cell receptor (beta chain). Its target is unknown. This CDR3 spans 15 amino acids. V was shortened by 1 base and J by 0 bases, with 8 bases between the two germline ends. CDR1 and CDR2 from the germline V gene are SGHTS and YDEGEE. Profiled with immunoSEQ multiplex PCR; TCRdb holds only in-frame clones, not every one. The data contain roughly 200,000 clones, 92% of them singletons. These data come from a study of T cell responses to AZD1222 COVID-19 vaccine. Study-wide context: Researchers grouped second doses given at about 4 or about 12 weeks into one pool.

Study-wide results and caveats: Donors were chiefly white British, with a greater number of females, and clonal diversity was perhaps underestimated. Across the whole spike, CD4 TCRs peaked at regions 160-218 and 743-854. Reportedly, nearly half of unique spike TCRs recognized epitopes outside B.1.351/B.1.1.7 mutations.

This rearrangement joins TRBV5-8 to TRBJ1-3; D unclear. This sample comprised peripheral blood, obtained on day 0 of AZD1222 vaccination. The source of this sequence is an adult in good health. The CDR3 loop reads CASSLPSFSGNTIYF. The CDR3 DNA reads TGTGCCAGCAGCTTGCCCTCCTTCTCTGGAAACACCATATATTTT.